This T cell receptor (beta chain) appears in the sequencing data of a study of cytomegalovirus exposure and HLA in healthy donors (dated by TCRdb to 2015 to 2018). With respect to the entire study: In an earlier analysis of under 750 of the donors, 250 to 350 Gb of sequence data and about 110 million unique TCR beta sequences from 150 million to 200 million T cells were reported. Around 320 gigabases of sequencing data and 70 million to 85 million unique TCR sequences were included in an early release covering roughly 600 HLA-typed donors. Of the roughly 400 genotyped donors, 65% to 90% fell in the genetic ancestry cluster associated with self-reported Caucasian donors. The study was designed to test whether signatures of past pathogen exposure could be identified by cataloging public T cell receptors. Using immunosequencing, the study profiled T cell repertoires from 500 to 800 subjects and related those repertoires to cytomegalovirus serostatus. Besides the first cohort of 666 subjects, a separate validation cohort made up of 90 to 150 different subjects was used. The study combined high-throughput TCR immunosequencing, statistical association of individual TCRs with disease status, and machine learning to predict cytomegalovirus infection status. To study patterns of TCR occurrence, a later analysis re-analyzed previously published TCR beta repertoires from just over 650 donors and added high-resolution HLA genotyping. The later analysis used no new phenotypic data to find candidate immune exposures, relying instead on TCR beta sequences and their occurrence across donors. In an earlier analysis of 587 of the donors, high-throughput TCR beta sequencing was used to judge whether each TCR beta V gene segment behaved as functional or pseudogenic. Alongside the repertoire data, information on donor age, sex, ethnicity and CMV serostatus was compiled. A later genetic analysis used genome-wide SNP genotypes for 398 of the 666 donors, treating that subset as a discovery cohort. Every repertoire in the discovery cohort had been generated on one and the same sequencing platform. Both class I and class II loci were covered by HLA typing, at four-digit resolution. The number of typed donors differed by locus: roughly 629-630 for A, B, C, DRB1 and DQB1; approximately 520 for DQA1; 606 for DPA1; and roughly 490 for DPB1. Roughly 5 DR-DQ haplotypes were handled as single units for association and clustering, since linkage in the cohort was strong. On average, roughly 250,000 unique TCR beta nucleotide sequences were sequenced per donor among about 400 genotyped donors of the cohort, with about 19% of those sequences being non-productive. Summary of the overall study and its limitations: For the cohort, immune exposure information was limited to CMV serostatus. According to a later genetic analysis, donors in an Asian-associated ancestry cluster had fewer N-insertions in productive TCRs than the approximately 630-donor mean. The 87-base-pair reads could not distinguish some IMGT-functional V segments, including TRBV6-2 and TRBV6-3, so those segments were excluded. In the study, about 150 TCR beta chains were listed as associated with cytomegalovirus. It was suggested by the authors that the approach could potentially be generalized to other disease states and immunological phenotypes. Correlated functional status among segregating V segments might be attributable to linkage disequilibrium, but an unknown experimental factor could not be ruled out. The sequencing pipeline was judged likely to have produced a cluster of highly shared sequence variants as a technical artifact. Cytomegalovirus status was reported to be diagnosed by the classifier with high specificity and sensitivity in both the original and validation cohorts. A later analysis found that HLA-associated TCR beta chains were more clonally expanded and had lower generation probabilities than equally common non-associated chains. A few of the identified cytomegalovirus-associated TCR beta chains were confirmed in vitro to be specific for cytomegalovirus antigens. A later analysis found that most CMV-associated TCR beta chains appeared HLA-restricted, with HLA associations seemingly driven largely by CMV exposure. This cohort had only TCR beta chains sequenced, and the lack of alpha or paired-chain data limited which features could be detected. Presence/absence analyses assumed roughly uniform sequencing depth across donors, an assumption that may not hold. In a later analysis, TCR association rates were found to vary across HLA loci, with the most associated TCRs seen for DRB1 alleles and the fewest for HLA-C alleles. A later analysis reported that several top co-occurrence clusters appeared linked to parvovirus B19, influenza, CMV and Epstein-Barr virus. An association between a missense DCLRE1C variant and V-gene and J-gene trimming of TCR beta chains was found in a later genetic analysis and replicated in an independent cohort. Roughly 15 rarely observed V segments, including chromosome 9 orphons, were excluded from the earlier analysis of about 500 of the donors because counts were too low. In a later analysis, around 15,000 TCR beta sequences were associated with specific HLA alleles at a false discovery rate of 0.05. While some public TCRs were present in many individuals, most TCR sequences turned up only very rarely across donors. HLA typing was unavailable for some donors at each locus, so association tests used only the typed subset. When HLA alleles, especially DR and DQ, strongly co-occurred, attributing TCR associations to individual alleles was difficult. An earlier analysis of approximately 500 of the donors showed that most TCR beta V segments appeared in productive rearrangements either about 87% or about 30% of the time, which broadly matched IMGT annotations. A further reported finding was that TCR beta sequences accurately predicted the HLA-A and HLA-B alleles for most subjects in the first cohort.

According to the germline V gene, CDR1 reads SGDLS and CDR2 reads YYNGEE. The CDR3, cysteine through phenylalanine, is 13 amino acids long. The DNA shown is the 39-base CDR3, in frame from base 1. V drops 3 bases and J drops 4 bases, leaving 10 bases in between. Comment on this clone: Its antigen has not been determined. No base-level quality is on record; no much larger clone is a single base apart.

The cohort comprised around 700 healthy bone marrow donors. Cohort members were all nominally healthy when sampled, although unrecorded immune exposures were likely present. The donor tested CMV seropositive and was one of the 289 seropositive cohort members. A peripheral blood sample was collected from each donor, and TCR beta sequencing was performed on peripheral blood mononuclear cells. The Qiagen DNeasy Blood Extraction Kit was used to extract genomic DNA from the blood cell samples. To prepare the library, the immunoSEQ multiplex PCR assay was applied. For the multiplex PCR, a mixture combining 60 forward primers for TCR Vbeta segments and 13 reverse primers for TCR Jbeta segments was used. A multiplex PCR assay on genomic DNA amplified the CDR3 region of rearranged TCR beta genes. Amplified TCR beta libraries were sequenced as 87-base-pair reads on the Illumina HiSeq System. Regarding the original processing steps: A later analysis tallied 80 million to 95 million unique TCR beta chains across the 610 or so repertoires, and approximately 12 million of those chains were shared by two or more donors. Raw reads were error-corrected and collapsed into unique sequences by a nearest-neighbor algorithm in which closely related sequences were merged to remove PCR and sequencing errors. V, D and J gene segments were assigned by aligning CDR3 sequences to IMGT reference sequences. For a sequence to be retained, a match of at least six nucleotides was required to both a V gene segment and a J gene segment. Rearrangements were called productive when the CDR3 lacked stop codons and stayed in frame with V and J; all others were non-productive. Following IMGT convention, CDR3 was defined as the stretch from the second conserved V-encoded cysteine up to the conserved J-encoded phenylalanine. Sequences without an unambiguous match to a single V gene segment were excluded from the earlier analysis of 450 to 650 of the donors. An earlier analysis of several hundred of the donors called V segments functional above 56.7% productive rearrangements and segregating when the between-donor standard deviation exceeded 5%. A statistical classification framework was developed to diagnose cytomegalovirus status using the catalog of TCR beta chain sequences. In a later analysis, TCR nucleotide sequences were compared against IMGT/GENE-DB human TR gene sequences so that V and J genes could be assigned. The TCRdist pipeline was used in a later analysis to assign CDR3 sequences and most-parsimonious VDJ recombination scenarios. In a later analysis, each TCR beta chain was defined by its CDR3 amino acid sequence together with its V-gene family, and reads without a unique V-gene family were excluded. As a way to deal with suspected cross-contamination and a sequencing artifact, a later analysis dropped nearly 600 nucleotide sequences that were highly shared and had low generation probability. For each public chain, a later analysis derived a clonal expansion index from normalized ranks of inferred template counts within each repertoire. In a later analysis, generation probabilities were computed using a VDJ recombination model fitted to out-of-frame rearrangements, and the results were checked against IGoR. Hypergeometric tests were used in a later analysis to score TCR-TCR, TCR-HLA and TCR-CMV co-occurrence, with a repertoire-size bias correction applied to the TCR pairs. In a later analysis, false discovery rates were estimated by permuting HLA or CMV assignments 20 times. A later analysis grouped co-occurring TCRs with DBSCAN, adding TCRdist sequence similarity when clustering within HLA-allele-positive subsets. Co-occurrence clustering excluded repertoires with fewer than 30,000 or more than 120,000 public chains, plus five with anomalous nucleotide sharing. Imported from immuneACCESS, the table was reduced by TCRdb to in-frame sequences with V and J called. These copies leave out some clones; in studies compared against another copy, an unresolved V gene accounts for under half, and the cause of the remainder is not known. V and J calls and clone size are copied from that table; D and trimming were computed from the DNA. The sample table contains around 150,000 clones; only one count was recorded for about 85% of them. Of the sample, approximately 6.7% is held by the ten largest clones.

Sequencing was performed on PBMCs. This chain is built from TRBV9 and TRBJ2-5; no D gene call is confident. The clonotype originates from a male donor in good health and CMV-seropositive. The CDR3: CASSAGPLETQYF. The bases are TGTGCCAGCAGCGCAGGCCCTCTAGAGACCCAGTACTTC.